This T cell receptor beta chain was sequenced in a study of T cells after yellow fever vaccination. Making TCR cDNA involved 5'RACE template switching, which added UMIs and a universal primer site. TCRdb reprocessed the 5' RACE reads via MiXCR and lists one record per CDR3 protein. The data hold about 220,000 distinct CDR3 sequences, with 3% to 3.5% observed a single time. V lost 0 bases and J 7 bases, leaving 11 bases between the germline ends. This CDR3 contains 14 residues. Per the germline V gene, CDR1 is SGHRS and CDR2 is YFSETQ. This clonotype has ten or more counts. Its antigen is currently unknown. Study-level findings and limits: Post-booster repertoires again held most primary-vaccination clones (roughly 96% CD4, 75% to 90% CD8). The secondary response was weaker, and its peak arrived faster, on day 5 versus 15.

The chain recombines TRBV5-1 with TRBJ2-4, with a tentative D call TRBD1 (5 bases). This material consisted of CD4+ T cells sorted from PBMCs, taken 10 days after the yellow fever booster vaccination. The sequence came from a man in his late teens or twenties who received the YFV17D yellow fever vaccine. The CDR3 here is CASSLDGANNIQYF. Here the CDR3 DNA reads TGCGCCAGCAGCTTGGATGGGGCTAACAACATTCAGTACTTC.